This is a list of T cell receptor beta chains from one sample in a study of cytomegalovirus exposure and HLA in healthy donors. Sequenced by immunoSEQ multiplex PCR; TCRdb stores in-frame clones only, minus some. The sample consists of roughly 150,000 clones, 73% of them appearing once. What was sequenced was PBMCs. The receptors here all came from a woman between 18 and 29 years old in good health and CMV-seropositive. Each CDR3 is given with its conserved first and last residue. A D gene is named only where the DNA matches it firmly. The size of a clone is reported for some rows only, either as once, few or many, or as a class for expanded clones.

NA	NA	TRBV6-5	TRBJ2-7	TGTGCCAGCAGGGACAGGGCGGGGGCCTACGAGCAGTACTTC	CASRDRAGAYEQYF
TRBD2	NA	TRBV7-2	TRBJ2-5	TGTGCCAGCAGCTTAGGAGTGCGGGAGTCACAAGAGACCCAGTACTTC	CASSLGVRESQETQYF
TRBD1	once	TRBV28	TRBJ1-4	TGTGCCACCGGCGGGGCGGGACAGGGAGCTGAAAAACTGTTTTTT	CATGGAGQGAEKLFF
TRBD2	NA	TRBV27	TRBJ2-1	TGTGCCAGCAGCCGAGCTAGCGGGGGGTCGTACAATGAGCAGTTCTTC	CASSRASGGSYNEQFF
NA	NA	TRBV9	TRBJ2-2	TGTGCCAGCAGCGTTGGCGGGGGCTACACCGGGGAGCTGTTTTTT	CASSVGGGYTGELFF
NA	NA	TRBV5-4	TRBJ2-3	TGTGCCAGCAGCTCTCCACCCAAAACCCGGGGAGATACGCAGTATTTT	CASSSPPKTRGDTQYF
NA	NA	TRBV19	TRBJ2-2	TGTGCCAGTAGTATAACCAGCGCCGGGGAGCTGTTTTTT	CASSITSAGELFF
TRBD1	NA	TRBV10-3	TRBJ1-1	TGTGCCATCAGTGGGACAGGGGGTGATGCTTTCTTT	CAISGTGGDAFF
TRBD1	NA	TRBV18	TRBJ2-2	TGTGCCAGCTCAATACAGGGGACCGGGGAGCTGTTTTTT	CASSIQGTGELFF
TRBD2	NA	TRBV19	TRBJ2-1	TGTGCCTCTCTAGCGGGGGGTGAGCAGTTCTTC	CASLAGGEQFF
NA	NA	TRBV7-2	TRBJ2-7	TGTGCCAGCAGCGGAGGAGGTGCCTCCTACGAGCAGTACTTC	CASSGGGASYEQYF
TRBD1	few	TRBV13	TRBJ1-2	TGTGCCAGCAGCCGACTCCAGGGGGCTGGTGGCTACACCTTC	CASSRLQGAGGYTF